This T cell receptor (beta chain) came from a study of early T cells in non-severe SARS-CoV-2 infection. Study summary: Alpha and beta chains were unpaired, from unsorted whole-blood bulk RNA.

The V end was cut by 0 bases, the J end by 5 bases, with 6 bases between. CDR3 length: 12 amino acids. Germline-derived CDR1 and CDR2 are SQVTM and ANQGSEA. Individual cDNA molecules each received unique molecular identifiers attached to them. TCRdb itself ran the 5' RACE reads through MiXCR, one entry per CDR3 protein. The repertoire holds roughly 57,000 distinct CDR3 sequences, under 15% seen once, with about 1.3% in the top ten. This sequence joins TRBV29-1 and TRBJ2-3; the D is unclear. The sample comprised whole blood. The receptor comes from an adult who was a healthcare worker with PCR-confirmed SARS-CoV-2 infection or an uninfected control (not recorded which). CDR3 amino acids: CSVEDRRDTQYF. The DNA for the CDR3 is TGCAGCGTTGAAGATCGGCGAGATACGCAGTATTTT.